The TCR beta chain described here comes from a study of blood T cell repertoires in COVID-19. Germline lookup yields CDR1 SGHVS and CDR2 FQNEAQ. V was trimmed by 6 bases and J by 9 bases, leaving 11 bases between them. This CDR3 spans 11 amino acids. TCRdb's copy holds only in-frame clones and misses some; the assay was immunoSEQ multiplex PCR. The sample lists some 150,000 clones, over 75% occurring once. In its sample, this clone was seen a few times. The sequence was collected from a human donor in a cohort sampled during active COVID-19. Sequenced input: peripheral blood. The rearrangement uses TRBV7-8 and TRBJ1-2; perhaps TRBD1 as D (6 bases). The CDR3 reads CASSPGVSYTF. CDR3 DNA: TGTGCCAGCAGTCCAGGGGTTAGCTACACCTTC.